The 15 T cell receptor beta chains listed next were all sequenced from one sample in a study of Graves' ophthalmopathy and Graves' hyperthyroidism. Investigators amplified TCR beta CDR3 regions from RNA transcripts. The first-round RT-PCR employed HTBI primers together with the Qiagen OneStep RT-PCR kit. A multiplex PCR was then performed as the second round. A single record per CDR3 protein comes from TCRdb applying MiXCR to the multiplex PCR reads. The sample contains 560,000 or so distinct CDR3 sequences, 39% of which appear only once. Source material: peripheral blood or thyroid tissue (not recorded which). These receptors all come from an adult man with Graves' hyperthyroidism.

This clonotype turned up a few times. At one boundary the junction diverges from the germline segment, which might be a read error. This CDR3 is CASSSERQGQNF. The CDR3 DNA reads as TGTGCCAGCAGTTCTGAAAGACAGGGGCAAAACTTC. The gene calls are TRBV2 and TRBJ2-7, with 8 bases fitting TRBD1. Looked up from germline, CDR1 is SNHLY and CDR2 is FYNNEI. This CDR3 comprises 12 residues.

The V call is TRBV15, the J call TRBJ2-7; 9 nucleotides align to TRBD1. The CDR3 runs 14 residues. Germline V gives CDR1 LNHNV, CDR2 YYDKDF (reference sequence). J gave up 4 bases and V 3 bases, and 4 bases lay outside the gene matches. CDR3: CATSRTGGVYEQYF. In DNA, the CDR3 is TGTGCCACCAGCAGGACAGGGGGGGTATACGAGCAGTACTTC.

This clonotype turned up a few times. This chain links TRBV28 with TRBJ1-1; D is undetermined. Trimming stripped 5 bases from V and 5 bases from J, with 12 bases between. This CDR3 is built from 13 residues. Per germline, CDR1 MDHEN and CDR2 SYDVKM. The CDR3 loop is CASSNRRETEAFF. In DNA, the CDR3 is TGTGCCAGCAGTAATCGGAGGGAGACTGAAGCTTTCTTT.

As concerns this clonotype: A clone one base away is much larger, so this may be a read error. The CDR3, as DNA: TGCGCCAGCAGCTTGAGTGCGGGGGCCCACGAGCAGTACTTC. Encoded protein: CASSLSAGAHEQYF. The chain carries TRBV5-1 and TRBJ2-7, with D maybe TRBD2 (7 bases). Trimming removed 1 base at V and 5 bases at J, with 13 bases between. The V gene's germline CDR1 is SGHRS and CDR2 YFSETQ. The CDR3 is 14 amino acids.

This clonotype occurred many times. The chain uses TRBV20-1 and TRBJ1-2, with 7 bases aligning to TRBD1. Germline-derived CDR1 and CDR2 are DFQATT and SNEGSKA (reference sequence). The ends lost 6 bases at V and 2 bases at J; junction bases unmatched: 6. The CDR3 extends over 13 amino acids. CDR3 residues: CSASRDSNYGYTF. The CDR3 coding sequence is TGCAGTGCATCGCGGGACAGCAACTATGGCTACACCTTC.

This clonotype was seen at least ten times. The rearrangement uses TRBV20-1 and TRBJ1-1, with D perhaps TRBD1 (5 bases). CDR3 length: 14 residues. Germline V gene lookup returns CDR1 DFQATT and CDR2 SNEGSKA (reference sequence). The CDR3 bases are TGCAGCCCTTCACCCCTAGCGGGGGGCACTGAAGCTTTCTTT. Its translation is CSPSPLAGGTEAFF.

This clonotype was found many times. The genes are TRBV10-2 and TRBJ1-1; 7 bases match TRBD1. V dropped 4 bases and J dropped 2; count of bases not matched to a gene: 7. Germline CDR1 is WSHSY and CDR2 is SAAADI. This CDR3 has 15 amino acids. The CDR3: CASSGQGLGNTEAFF. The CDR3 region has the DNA TGCGCCAGCAGTGGACAGGGTCTCGGAAACACTGAAGCTTTCTTT.

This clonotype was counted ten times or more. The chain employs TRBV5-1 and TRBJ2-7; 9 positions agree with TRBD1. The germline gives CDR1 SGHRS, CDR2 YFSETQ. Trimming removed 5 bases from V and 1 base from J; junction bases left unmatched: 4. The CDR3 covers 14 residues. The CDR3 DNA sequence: TGCGCCAGCAGACAGGGGACAGGGTCCTACGAGCAGTACTTC. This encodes CASRQGTGSYEQYF. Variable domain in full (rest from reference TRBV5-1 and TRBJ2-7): KAGVTQTPRYLIKTRGQQVTLSCSPISGHRSVSWYQQTPGQGLQFLFEYFSETQRNKGNFPGRFSGRQFSNSRSEMNVSTLELGDSALYLCASRQGTGSYEQYFGPGTRLTVT.

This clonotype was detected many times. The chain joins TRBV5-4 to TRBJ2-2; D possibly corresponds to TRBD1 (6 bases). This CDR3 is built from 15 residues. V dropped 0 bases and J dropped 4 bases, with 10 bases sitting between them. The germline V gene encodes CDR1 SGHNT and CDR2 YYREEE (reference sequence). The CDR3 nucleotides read TGTGCCAGCAGCTTGGAGGACAGCTCCACCGGGGAGCTGTTTTTT. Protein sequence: CASSLEDSSTGELFF.

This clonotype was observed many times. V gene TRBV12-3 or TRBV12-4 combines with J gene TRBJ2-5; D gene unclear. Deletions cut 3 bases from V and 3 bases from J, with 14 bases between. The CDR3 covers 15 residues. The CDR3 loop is CASSLRRTAKETQYF. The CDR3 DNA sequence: TGTGCCAGCAGTTTGCGTCGAACGGCGAAAGAGACCCAGTACTTC.

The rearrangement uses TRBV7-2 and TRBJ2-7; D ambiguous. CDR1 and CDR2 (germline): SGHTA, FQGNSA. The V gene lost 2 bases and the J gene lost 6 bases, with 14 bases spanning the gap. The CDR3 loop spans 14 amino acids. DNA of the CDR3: TGTGCCAGCAGCTTAAACGCAGGTCCCGCCGAGCAGTACTTC. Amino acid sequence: CASSLNAGPAEQYF.

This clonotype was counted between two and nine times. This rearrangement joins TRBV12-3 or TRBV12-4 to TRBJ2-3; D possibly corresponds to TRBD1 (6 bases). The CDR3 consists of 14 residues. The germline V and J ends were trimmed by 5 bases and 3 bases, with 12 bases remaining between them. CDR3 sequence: CASSEDRWTDTQYF. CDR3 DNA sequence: TGTGCCAGCAGTGAAGACAGGTGGACAGATACGCAGTATTTT.

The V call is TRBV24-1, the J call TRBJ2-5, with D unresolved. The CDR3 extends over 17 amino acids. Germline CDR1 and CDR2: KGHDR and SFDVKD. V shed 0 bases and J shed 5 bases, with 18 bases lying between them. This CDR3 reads CATSDLHRLGDIETQYF. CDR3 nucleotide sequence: TGTGCCACCAGTGATTTGCATCGTCTTGGGGATATCGAGACCCAGTACTTC.

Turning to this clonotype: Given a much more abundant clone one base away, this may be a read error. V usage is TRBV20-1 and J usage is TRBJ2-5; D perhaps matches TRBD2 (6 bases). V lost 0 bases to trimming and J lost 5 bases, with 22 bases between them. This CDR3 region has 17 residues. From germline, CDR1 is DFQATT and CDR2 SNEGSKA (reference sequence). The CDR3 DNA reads TGCAGTGCTAGAGATCTAGCGAGGGCAGAGGGCTTGGAGACCCAGTACTTC. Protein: CSARDLARAEGLETQYF.

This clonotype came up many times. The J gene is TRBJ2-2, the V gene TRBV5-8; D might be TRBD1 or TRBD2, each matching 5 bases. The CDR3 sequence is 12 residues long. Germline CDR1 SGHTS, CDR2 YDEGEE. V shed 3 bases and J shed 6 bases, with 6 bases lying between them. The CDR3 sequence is CASSWDAGELFF. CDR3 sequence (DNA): TGTGCCAGCAGCTGGGACGCCGGGGAGCTGTTTTTT.